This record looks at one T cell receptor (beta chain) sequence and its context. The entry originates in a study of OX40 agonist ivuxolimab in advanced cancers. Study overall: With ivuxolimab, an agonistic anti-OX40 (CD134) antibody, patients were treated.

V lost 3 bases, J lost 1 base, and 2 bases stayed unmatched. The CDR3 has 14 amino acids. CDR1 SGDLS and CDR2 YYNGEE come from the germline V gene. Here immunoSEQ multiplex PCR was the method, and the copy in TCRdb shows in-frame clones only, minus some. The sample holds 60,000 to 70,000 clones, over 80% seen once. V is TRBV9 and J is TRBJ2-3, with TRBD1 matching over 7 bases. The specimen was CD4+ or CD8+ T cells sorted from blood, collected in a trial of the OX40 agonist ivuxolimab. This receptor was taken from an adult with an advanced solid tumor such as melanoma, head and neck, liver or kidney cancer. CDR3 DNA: TGTGCCAGCAGCGGGACAGGCCGCACAGATACGCAGTATTTT. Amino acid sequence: CASSGTGRTDTQYF.